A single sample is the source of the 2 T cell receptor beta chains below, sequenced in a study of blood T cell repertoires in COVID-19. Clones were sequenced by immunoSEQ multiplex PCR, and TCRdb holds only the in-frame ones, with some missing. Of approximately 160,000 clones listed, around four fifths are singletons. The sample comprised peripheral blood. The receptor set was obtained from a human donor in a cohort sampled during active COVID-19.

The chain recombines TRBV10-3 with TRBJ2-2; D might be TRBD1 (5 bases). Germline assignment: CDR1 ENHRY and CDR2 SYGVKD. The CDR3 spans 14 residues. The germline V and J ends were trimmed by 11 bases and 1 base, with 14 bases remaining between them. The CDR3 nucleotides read TGTGCCTCTAGGGCAGGGAAGAACACCGGGGAGCTGTTTTTT. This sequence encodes CASRAGKNTGELFF.

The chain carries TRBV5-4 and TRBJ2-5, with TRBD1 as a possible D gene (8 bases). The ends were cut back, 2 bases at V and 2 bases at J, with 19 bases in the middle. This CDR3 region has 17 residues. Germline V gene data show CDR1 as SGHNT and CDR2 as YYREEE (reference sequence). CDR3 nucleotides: TGTGCCAGCAGCTTCCCACAGGGGGGGATTGGGCAAGAGACCCAGTACTTC. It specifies CASSFPQGGIGQETQYF.